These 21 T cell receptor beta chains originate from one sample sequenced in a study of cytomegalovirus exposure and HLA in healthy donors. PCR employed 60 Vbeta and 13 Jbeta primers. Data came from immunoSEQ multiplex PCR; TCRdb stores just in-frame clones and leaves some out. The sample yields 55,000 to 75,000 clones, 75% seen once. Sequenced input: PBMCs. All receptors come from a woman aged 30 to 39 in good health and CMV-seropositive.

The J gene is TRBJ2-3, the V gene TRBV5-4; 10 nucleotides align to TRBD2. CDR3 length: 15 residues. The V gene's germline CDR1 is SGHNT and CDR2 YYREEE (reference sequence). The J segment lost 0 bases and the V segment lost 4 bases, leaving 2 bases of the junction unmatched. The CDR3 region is CASSPTSGSTDTQYF. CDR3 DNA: TGTGCCAGCAGCCCGACTAGCGGGAGCACAGATACGCAGTATTTT.

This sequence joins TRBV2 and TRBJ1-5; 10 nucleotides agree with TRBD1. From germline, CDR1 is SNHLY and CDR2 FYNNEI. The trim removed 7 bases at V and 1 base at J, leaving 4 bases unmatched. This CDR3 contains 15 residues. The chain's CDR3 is CASNPTGGSNQPQHF. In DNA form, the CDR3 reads TGTGCCAGCAACCCGACAGGGGGCAGCAATCAGCCCCAGCATTTT. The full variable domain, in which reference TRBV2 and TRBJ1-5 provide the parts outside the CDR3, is EPEVTQTPSHQVTQMGQEVILRCVPISNHLYFYWYRQILGQKVEFLVSFYNNEISEKSEIFDDQFSVERPDGSNFTLKIRSTKLEDSAMYFCASNPTGGSNQPQHFGDGTRLSIL.

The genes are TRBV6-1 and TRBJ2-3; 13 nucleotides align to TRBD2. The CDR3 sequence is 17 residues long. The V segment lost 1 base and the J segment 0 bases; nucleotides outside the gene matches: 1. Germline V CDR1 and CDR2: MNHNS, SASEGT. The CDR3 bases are TGTGCCAGCAGTGAAGGACTAGCGGGAGGTAGCACAGATACGCAGTATTTT. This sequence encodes CASSEGLAGGSTDTQYF.

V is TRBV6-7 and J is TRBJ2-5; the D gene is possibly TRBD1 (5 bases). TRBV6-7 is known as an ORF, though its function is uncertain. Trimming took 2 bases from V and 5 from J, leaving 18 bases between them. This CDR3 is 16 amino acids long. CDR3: CASSYPKRAGKETQYF. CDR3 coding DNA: TGTGCCAGCAGTTACCCCAAAAGGGCAGGGAAGGAGACCCAGTACTTC.

CDR3 sequence reads: CSVKGSGLNIQYF. For the CDR3, the DNA is TGCAGCGTTAAAGGTTCGGGACTAAACATTCAGTACTTC. This chain links TRBV29-1 with TRBJ2-4; D may be TRBD2 (6 bases). The germline V gene has CDR1 SQVTM and CDR2 ANQGSEA. Trimming took 5 bases from V and 6 from J, leaving 14 bases between them. CDR3 length equals 13 residues.

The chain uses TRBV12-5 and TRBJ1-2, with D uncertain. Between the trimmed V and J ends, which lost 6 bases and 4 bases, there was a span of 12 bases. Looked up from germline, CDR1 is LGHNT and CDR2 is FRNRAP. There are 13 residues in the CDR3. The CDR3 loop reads CASGLLAVYGYTF. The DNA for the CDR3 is TGTGCTAGTGGCCTCCTGGCCGTCTATGGCTACACCTTC.

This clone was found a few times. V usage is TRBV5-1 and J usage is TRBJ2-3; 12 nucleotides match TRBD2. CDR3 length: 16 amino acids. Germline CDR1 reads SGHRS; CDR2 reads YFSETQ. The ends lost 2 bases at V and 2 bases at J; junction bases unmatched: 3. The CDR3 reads CASSFGLAGLTDTQYF. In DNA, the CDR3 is TGCGCCAGCAGCTTCGGACTAGCGGGGCTCACAGATACGCAGTATTTT.

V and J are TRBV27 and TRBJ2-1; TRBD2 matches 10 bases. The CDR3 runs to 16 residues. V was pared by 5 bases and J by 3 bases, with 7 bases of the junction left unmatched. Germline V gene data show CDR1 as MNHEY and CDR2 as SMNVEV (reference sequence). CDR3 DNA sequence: TGTGCCAGCAGTCACCCCTTAGCGGGAGGCTACAATGAGCAGTTCTTC. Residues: CASSHPLAGGYNEQFF.

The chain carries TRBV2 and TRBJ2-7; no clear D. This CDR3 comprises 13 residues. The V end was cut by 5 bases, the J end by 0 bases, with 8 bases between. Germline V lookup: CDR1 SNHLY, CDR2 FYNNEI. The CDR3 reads CASSPSGSYEQYF. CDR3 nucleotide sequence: TGTGCCAGCAGTCCTTCCGGCTCCTACGAGCAGTACTTC.

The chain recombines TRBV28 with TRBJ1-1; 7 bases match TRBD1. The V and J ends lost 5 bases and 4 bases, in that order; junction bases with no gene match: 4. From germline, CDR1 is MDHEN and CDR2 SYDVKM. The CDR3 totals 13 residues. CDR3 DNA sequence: TGTGCCAGCAGTGAAACAGGGGTCACTGAAGCTTTCTTT. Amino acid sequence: CASSETGVTEAFF.

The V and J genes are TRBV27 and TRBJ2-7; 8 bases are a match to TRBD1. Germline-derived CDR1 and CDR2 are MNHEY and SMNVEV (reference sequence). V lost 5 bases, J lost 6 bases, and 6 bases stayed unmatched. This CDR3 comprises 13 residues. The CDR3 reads CASSTPTGVEQYF. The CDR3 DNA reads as TGTGCCAGCAGTACCCCGACAGGGGTCGAGCAGTACTTC.

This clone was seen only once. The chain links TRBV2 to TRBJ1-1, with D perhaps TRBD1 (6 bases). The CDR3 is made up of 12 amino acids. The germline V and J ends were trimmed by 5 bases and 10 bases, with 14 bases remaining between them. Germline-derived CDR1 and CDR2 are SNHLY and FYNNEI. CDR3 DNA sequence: TGTGCCAGCAGTTTGAGGCAACAGGGAGCTTTCTTT. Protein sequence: CASSLRQQGAFF.

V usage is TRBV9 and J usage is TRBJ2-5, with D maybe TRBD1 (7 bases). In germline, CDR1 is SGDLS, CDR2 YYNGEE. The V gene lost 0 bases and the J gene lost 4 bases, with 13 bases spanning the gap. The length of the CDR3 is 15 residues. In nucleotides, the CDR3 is TGTGCCAGCAGCGTAGTGGCAGGGGGAGGAGAGACCCAGTACTTC. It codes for CASSVVAGGGETQYF.

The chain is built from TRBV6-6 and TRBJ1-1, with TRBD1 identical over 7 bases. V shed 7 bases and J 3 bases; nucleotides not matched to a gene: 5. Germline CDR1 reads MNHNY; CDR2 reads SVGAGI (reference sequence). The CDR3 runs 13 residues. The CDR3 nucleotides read TGTGCCAGCACCCGACAGGGAGACACTGAAGCTTTCTTT. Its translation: CASTRQGDTEAFF.

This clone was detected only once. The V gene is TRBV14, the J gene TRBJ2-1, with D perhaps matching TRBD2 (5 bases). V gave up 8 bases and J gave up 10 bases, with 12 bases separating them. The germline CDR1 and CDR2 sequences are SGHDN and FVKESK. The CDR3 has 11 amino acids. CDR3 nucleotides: TGTGCCAGCGGCAACAGCGGCGAGCAGTTCTTC. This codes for CASGNSGEQFF.

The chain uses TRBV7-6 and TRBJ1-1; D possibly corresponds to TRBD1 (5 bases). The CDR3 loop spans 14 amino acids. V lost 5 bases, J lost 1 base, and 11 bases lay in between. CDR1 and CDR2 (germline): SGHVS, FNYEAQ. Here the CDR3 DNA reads TGTGCCAGCAGCCCCGCGGGGCGGAACACTGAAGCTTTCTTT. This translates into CASSPAGRNTEAFF.

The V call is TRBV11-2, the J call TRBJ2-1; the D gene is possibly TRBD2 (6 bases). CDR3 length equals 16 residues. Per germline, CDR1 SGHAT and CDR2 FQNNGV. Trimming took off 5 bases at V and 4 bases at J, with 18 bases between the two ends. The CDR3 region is CASSATPGRLYNEQFF. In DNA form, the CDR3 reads TGTGCCAGCAGCGCTACTCCGGGGAGGTTATACAATGAGCAGTTCTTC.

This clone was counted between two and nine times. The DNA for the CDR3 is TGTGCCAGCAGTTACGATGGTTGGAGCACTGAAGCTTTCTTT. Translation gives CASSYDGWSTEAFF. The chain has TRBV6-5 and TRBJ1-1, with unresolved D. Germline V gives CDR1 MNHEY, CDR2 SVGAGI. This CDR3 comprises 14 residues. The V gene lost 2 bases and the J gene lost 4 bases, with 11 bases spanning the gap.

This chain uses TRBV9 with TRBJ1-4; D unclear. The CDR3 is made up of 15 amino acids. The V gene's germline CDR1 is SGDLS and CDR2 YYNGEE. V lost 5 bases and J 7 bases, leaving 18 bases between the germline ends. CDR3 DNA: TGTGCCAGCAGTCCGCACGGGGATCGAGGTGAAAAACTGTTTTTT. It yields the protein CASSPHGDRGEKLFF.

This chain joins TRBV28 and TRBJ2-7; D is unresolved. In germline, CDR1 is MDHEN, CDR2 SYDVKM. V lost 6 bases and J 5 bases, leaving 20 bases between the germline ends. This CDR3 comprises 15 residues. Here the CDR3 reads CASSRSHQRHDEQYF. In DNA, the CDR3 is TGTGCCAGCAGCAGATCCCACCAACGACATGACGAGCAGTACTTC.

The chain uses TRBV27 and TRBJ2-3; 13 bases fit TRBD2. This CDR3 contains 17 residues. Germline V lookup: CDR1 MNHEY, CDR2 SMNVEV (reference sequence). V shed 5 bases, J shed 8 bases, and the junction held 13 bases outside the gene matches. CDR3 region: CASSPGTSGIPPRTQYF. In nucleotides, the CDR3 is TGTGCCAGCAGTCCCGGGACTAGCGGGATCCCCCCGCGTACGCAGTATTTT.